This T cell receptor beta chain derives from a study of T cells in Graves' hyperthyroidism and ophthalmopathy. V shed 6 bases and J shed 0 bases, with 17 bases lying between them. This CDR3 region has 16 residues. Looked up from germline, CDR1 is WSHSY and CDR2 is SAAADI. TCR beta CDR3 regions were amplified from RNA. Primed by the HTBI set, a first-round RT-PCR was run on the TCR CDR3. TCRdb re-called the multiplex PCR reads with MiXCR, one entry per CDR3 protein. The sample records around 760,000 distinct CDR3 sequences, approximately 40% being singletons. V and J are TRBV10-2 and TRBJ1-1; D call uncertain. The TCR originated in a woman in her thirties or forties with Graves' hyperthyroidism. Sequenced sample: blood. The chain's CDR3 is CASRASTPQMNTEAFF. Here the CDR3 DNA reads TGCGCCAGCAGGGCCAGTACCCCCCAAATGAACACTGAAGCTTTCTTT.